Below, 32 T cell receptor beta chains from the same sample are listed, as sequenced in a study of T cell responses to AZD1222 COVID-19 vaccine. Data came from immunoSEQ multiplex PCR; TCRdb stores just in-frame clones and leaves some out. The sample contains some 180,000 clones, approximately 90% of which appear only once. Sequenced material: peripheral blood, taken 28 days after the second AZD1222 dose. These receptors all stem from an adult who received the AZD1222 COVID-19 vaccine.

The genes are TRBV2 and TRBJ1-2; a possible D gene is TRBD1 (6 bases). The CDR3 runs 14 residues. V lost 6 bases and J lost 0, with 11 bases in between. The germline V gene encodes CDR1 SNHLY and CDR2 FYNNEI. In DNA, the CDR3 is TGTGCCAGCAGATCGACAGGATCTAACTATGGCTACACCTTC. Its translation: CASRSTGSNYGYTF.

This clone was detected only a few times. The chain links TRBV10-2 to TRBJ2-4, with a possible D match to TRBD2 (6 bases). CDR3 size: 15 residues. V gave up 6 bases and J gave up 0 bases, with 12 bases separating them. Germline CDR1 WSHSY, CDR2 SAAADI. CDR3 coding DNA: TGCGCCAGCAGCCCGGGACTGGTAGCCAAAAACATTCAGTACTTC. Amino acids: CASSPGLVAKNIQYF.

The chain employs TRBV7-8 and TRBJ2-3; tentatively, D is TRBD1 (6 bases). V was cut by 5 bases and J by 8 bases, with 23 bases left in between. Germline CDR1 reads SGHVS; CDR2 reads FQNEAQ. The CDR3 length is 16 residues. The CDR3 nucleotides are TGTGCCAGCAGCCCGGCGGGCAGGGGAGTTGGAGGTACGCAGTATTTT. This translates into CASSPAGRGVGGTQYF.

The V gene is TRBV11-2, the J gene TRBJ1-3; D is ambiguous. Germline values: CDR1 SGHAT, CDR2 FQNNGV. V was shortened by 3 bases and J by 0 bases, with 6 bases between the two germline ends. This CDR3 comprises 14 residues. This CDR3 is CASSFGNSGNTIYF. The CDR3 nucleotides are TGTGCCAGCAGCTTCGGGAACTCTGGAAACACCATATATTTT.

The chain recombines TRBV27 with TRBJ2-5; TRBD1 matches 8 bases. The V segment lost 5 bases and the J segment 12 bases; nucleotides outside the gene matches: 17. The CDR3 has 15 amino acids. Germline loops: CDR1 MNHEY, CDR2 SMNVEV (reference sequence). The CDR3 reads CASSPIPDRGGLKYF. CDR3 coding DNA: TGTGCCAGCAGTCCGATCCCCGACAGGGGCGGGCTTAAGTACTTC.

The rearrangement uses TRBV30 and TRBJ1-3; D is unresolved. Germline V gives CDR1 GTSNPN, CDR2 SVGIG (reference sequence). This CDR3 comprises 12 residues. Trimming pared 3 bases from V and 2 bases from J, leaving 5 bases between. This CDR3 is CAWSKTGNTIYF. CDR3 bases: TGTGCCTGGAGCAAGACTGGAAACACCATATATTTT.

This clone was counted only a few times. The V gene is TRBV30, the J gene TRBJ1-2, with 7 positions matching TRBD1. Germline V gene lookup returns CDR1 GTSNPN and CDR2 SVGIG (reference sequence). The CDR3 length is 13 residues. V dropped 4 bases and J dropped 4; count of bases not matched to a gene: 6. For the CDR3, the DNA is TGTGCCTGGACCAGCAGGGGGGGCTATGGCTACACCTTC. Its translation is CAWTSRGGYGYTF.

V is TRBV4-1 and J is TRBJ2-2; 7 bases are shared with TRBD1. Germline CDR1 reads MGHRA; CDR2 reads YSYEKL. Losses at the gene ends were 1 base for V and 6 bases for J; bases not matched to a gene: 8. The CDR3 covers 16 residues. The CDR3 region is CASSQVGDRPPGELFF. The CDR3 bases are TGCGCCAGCAGCCAAGTCGGGGACAGACCCCCCGGGGAGCTGTTTTTT.

The chain has TRBV2 and TRBJ2-1; TRBD2 aligns across 8 bases. The ends lost 4 bases at V and 9 bases at J; junction bases unmatched: 8. The CDR3 contains 14 residues. The germline gives CDR1 SNHLY, CDR2 FYNNEI. The CDR3 nucleotides read TGTGCCAGCAGTGGCGCGGGAGGCGGGCGTGAGCAGTTCTTC. Its protein product is CASSGAGGGREQFF. The full variable domain, in which reference TRBV2 and TRBJ2-1 provide the parts outside the CDR3, is EPEVTQTPSHQVTQMGQEVILRCVPISNHLYFYWYRQILGQKVEFLVSFYNNEISEKSEIFDDQFSVERPDGSNFTLKIRSTKLEDSAMYFCASSGAGGGREQFFGPGTRLTVL.

The chain joins TRBV5-6 to TRBJ2-1, with a weak D call TRBD2 (5 bases). The germline V gene encodes CDR1 SGHDT and CDR2 YYEEEE. Trimming removed 1 base from V and 5 bases from J, with 16 bases in between. The CDR3 length is 16 residues. The CDR3 sequence is CASSLRTGNKNNEQFF. The CDR3 DNA reads TGTGCCAGCAGCTTGCGGACGGGGAACAAGAACAATGAGCAGTTCTTC.

The chain links TRBV14 to TRBJ2-7; D gene uncertain. V was pared by 4 bases and J by 1 base, with 14 bases between. CDR3 length: 15 residues. Germline lookup yields CDR1 SGHDN and CDR2 FVKESK. CDR3 sequence (DNA): TGTGCCAGCAGCCCCCACTACCACGGATCCTACGAGCAGTACTTC. Encoded protein: CASSPHYHGSYEQYF.

The J gene is TRBJ2-7, the V gene TRBV14; TRBD1 aligns across 7 bases. Germline trimming cut 0 bases from V and 2 bases from J; bases unmatched to any gene: 1. In germline, CDR1 is SGHDN, CDR2 FVKESK. The CDR3 consists of 14 residues. The CDR3 sequence: CASSQERGPYEQYF. CDR3 bases: TGTGCCAGCAGCCAAGAAAGGGGGCCCTACGAGCAGTACTTC.

The chain employs TRBV10-1 and TRBJ2-2, with 9 nucleotides matching TRBD2. The CDR3 contains 15 residues. The V and J ends lost 9 bases and 0 bases, in that order; junction bases with no gene match: 5. Germline-derived CDR1 and CDR2 are WNHNN and SYGVQD (reference sequence). The CDR3 is CARASGTANTGELFF. CDR3 nucleotide sequence: TGCGCCAGGGCTAGCGGGACCGCGAACACCGGGGAGCTGTTTTTT.

As to this clone: The same CDR3 arises from other DNA sequences in this sample as well. The V call is TRBV5-6, the J call TRBJ1-5; D is unclear. Germline-derived CDR1 and CDR2 are SGHDT and YYEEEE. This CDR3 comprises 13 residues. The V gene lost 2 bases and the J gene lost 2 bases, with 5 bases spanning the gap. DNA for the CDR3: TGTGCCAGCAGCTTAAGGGGCAATCAGCCCCAGCATTTT. Amino acids: CASSLRGNQPQHF.

The gene calls are TRBV9 and TRBJ1-2; unclear D gene. Per the germline V gene, CDR1 is SGDLS and CDR2 is YYNGEE. V shed 0 bases and J shed 8 bases, with 14 bases lying between them. This CDR3 has 14 amino acids. The CDR3 sequence is CASSVENSLGGYTF. The CDR3 nucleotides read TGTGCCAGCAGCGTAGAGAACAGCCTGGGGGGCTACACCTTC.

The CDR3 region has the DNA TGCGCCAGCAGCCAAGCAGTAGCGGGGGGGAGCTCCTACGAGCAGTACTTC. It translates to CASSQAVAGGSSYEQYF. The gene calls are TRBV4-3 and TRBJ2-7; 11 bases agree with TRBD2. The CDR3 is made up of 17 amino acids. Germline V gene lookup returns CDR1 LGHNA and CDR2 YSLEER. Trimming took 1 base from V and 0 from J; bases not matched to a gene: 5.

The J gene is TRBJ2-7, the V gene TRBV29-1; D ambiguous. The length of the CDR3 is 11 residues. The V gene's germline CDR1 is SQVTM and CDR2 ANQGSEA. Trimming shortened V by 6 bases and J by 4 bases, and 10 bases separated the two germline ends. CDR3 region: CSVTTSYEQYF. CDR3 nucleotides: TGCAGCGTCACTACCTCTTACGAGCAGTACTTC.

The V gene is TRBV5-5, the J gene TRBJ2-2, with D perhaps matching TRBD2 (5 bases). The CDR3 sequence is 17 residues long. V dropped 0 bases and J dropped 5 bases, with 17 bases sitting between them. In germline, CDR1 is SGHKS, CDR2 YYEKEE (reference sequence). This chain's CDR3 is CASSLVLGSGGTGELFF. The CDR3 DNA reads as TGTGCCAGCAGCTTGGTACTAGGGAGCGGAGGTACCGGGGAGCTGTTTTTT. Looking up the rest from reference TRBV5-5 and TRBJ2-2 gives the full variable domain: DAGVTQSPTHLIKTRGQQVTLRCSPISGHKSVSWYQQVLGQGPQFIFQYYEKEERGRGNFPDRFSARQFPNYSSELNVNALLLGDSALYLCASSLVLGSGGTGELFFGEGSRLTVL.

The sample holds one count of this clone. CDR3 amino acids: CASSSLTGFGEKLFF. The CDR3 nucleotides are TGTGCCAGCAGCTCTCTTACAGGGTTCGGTGAAAAACTGTTTTTT. The chain is built from TRBV5-4 and TRBJ1-4; tentative D call: TRBD1 (6 bases). Trimming took 3 bases from V and 7 from J, leaving 16 bases between them. The CDR3 length is 15 residues. Germline loops: CDR1 SGHNT, CDR2 YYREEE (reference sequence).

The V and J genes are TRBV12-3 or TRBV12-4 and TRBJ1-4, with D unresolved. V lost 3 bases and J 7 bases, leaving 9 bases between the germline ends. This CDR3 is built from 13 residues. CDR3 nucleotides: TGTGCCAGCAGTTTCTGGCACGGTGAAAAACTGTTTTTT. It translates to CASSFWHGEKLFF.

The V call is TRBV2, the J call TRBJ2-7, with 9 bases fitting TRBD2. The CDR3 covers 12 residues. Germline V CDR1 and CDR2: SNHLY, FYNNEI. V lost 7 bases to trimming and J lost 4 bases; unmatched junction nucleotides: 2. The CDR3 DNA sequence: TGTGCCAGCAATAGCGGGAGTTACGAGCAGTACTTC. Translating it yields CASNSGSYEQYF.

This chain links TRBV6-1 with TRBJ1-2; perhaps TRBD1 as D (5 bases). The CDR3 covers 15 residues. CDR1 is MNHNS, CDR2 SASEGT, per germline. Trimming pared 0 bases from V and 7 bases from J, leaving 15 bases between. The CDR3 nucleotides read TGTGCCAGCAGTGAAGCGCATCAGGGATTGGGTGGCTACACCTTC. Translation: CASSEAHQGLGGYTF.

V gene TRBV14 combines with J gene TRBJ1-1, with D tentatively TRBD1 (5 bases). The CDR3 has 18 residues. Per the germline V gene, CDR1 is SGHDN and CDR2 is FVKESK. Trimming left V 1 base short and J 0 bases short, with 18 bases between. The CDR3 coding sequence is TGTGCCAGCAGCCAAGGATTTAATAAGGGGCCCATGAACACTGAAGCTTTCTTT. Protein sequence: CASSQGFNKGPMNTEAFF.

The V call is TRBV21-1, the J call TRBJ2-1; no check of the table's D call, TRBD1, against the DNA was made. TRBV21-1 is described as a pseudogene. The CDR3 extends over 12 amino acids. The CDR3 spells CASSSSGQGALF. For the CDR3, the DNA is TGTGCCAGCAGTAGTTCAGGGCAGGGGGCCCTCTTC.

The chain couples TRBV6-4 to TRBJ2-3, with D uncertain. The V gene's germline CDR1 is MRHNA and CDR2 SNTAGT. V lost 4 bases and J 5 bases, leaving 10 bases between the germline ends. This CDR3 comprises 13 residues. CDR3 loop: CASSAMSGDTQYF. CDR3 nucleotides: TGTGCCAGCAGTGCTATGTCTGGAGATACGCAGTATTTT.

V and J are TRBV7-9 and TRBJ1-2, with TRBD1 identical over 7 bases. CDR1 is SEHNR, CDR2 FQNEAQ, per germline (reference sequence). Trimming took 4 bases from V and 2 from J; bases not matched to a gene: 7. The CDR3 length is 15 residues. CDR3 coding DNA: TGTGCCAGCAGCTCCTCGGACAGGAGCAACTATGGCTACACCTTC. It codes for CASSSSDRSNYGYTF.

V is TRBV6-1 and J is TRBJ2-1, with D hard to call. Trimming took off 0 bases at V and 1 base at J, with 7 bases between the two ends. CDR3 length: 15 residues. The germline V gene has CDR1 MNHNS and CDR2 SASEGT. The CDR3 loop is CASSEALLSYNEQFF. For the CDR3, the DNA is TGTGCCAGCAGTGAAGCGTTGCTTTCCTACAATGAGCAGTTCTTC.

The CDR3 DNA reads as TGTGCCAGCAGGGGAACGGACAGGGATGGCTACACCTTC. It yields the protein CASRGTDRDGYTF. J is TRBJ1-2 and V is TRBV28, with TRBD1 identical over 8 bases. The CDR3 consists of 13 residues. Trimming at V came to 6 bases and at J to 6 bases, leaving 6 bases not matched to a gene. In germline, CDR1 is MDHEN, CDR2 SYDVKM.

As to this clone: This CDR3 is also generated by other DNA sequences in the sample. This chain connects TRBV19 to TRBJ1-5; D is unresolved. Germline CDR1 and CDR2: LNHDA and SQIVND (reference sequence). Deletions cut 3 bases from V and 7 bases from J, with 7 bases between. The CDR3 contains 12 residues. The CDR3: CASSIRSQPQHF. CDR3 nucleotides: TGTGCCAGTAGTATCAGATCGCAGCCCCAGCATTTT.

The chain recombines TRBV9 with TRBJ2-3, with 8 bases aligning to TRBD1. The CDR3 spans 14 residues. Germline V gene data show CDR1 as SGDLS and CDR2 as YYNGEE. The J segment lost 6 bases and the V segment lost 4 bases, leaving 7 bases of the junction unmatched. In DNA form, the CDR3 reads TGTGCCAGCAGCCCTGTTGGGACAGGCGATACGCAGTATTTT. This gives the protein CASSPVGTGDTQYF.

This chain connects TRBV5-8 to TRBJ1-1; D perhaps matches TRBD1 (5 bases). The V end lost 5 bases, the J end lost 0 bases, and 11 bases lay between the germline ends. The germline V gene encodes CDR1 SGHTS and CDR2 YDEGEE. The length of the CDR3 is 14 residues. CDR3: CASRRRGVNTEAFF. The CDR3 region has the DNA TGTGCCAGCAGGCGCCGGGGGGTGAACACTGAAGCTTTCTTT.

This rearrangement joins TRBV5-1 to TRBJ2-2; possible D gene TRBD1, 6 bases. Trimming removed 1 base from V and 3 bases from J, with 10 bases in between. Germline CDR1 reads SGHRS; CDR2 reads YFSETQ. This CDR3 is built from 15 residues. Written as DNA, the CDR3 is TGCGCCAGCAGCTTGACAGGGCCTGACACCGGGGAGCTGTTTTTT. Protein sequence: CASSLTGPDTGELFF.